These T cell receptor beta chains were read from a single sample in a study of cytomegalovirus exposure and HLA in healthy donors. TCRdb's table, derived via immunoSEQ multiplex PCR, lists solely in-frame clones and lacks some. Of more than 110,000 clones in the sample, around 72% were seen once. The sequenced sample was PBMCs. These receptors were taken from a woman between 35 and 50 years old in good health and CMV-seronegative. Each CDR3 is given without its conserved first and last residue.

TRBJ2-5	TRBV5-1	ASSLKGTSGETQY
TRBJ2-2	TRBV12-5	ASGLVPGTGELF
TRBJ2-5	TRBV28	ASSSPSGGRMETQY
TRBJ2-1	TRBV5-1	ASSLGTGVGSEQF
TRBJ1-4	TRBV15	ATSGSTGANEKLF
TRBJ1-5	TRBV4-2	ASSPTGQDQPQH
TRBJ1-6	TRBV27	ASSHRGQAALH
TRBJ1-5	TRBV4-2	ASSQVDRVGNQPQH
TRBJ1-1	TRBV7-2	ASSWRQGELTEAF
TRBJ2-2	TRBV5-4	ASSSPGTGPGELF
TRBJ2-3	TRBV6-1	ASSAGLADTDTQY
TRBJ2-3	TRBV10-2	ASSALGAGATDTQY
TRBJ1-1	TRBV14	ASSRDRDFTEAF
TRBJ1-2	TRBV28	ASSLVSRQAPNYGYT
TRBJ1-2	TRBV6-1	ASSDRPSGAYGYT
TRBJ1-6	TRBV6-6	ASIAGDYNSPLH
TRBJ2-2	TRBV4-1	ASSQTELAAGELF
TRBJ2-3	TRBV7-2	ASSLASTSTDTQY
TRBJ1-6	TRBV19	ASTPSSYNSPLH
TRBJ1-2	TRBV27	ASSLGPSSYGYT
TRBJ2-5	TRBV9	ASSVIGLAGGLGYQETQY
TRBJ1-2	TRBV4-1	ASSQRIRTGGSGNYGYT
TRBJ1-2	TRBV12-5	ASGLFSGDYGYT
TRBJ1-1	TRBV9	ASSVRGQGWNTEAF
TRBJ2-5	TRBV5-1	ASSLAGTGGQETQY
TRBJ1-1	TRBV6-4	ASRRTALHYEAF
TRBJ1-2	TRBV2	ATQGFGYT
TRBJ1-5	TRBV10-3	AIREGAGQPQH
TRBJ1-5	TRBV28	ASSLFGDQPQH
TRBJ2-5	TRBV15	ATSTWTGGMETQY
TRBJ2-3	TRBV7-8	ASSTTRLAGLKTDTQY
TRBJ2-5	TRBV6-1	ATRTWETQY
TRBJ2-1	TRBV5-1	ASSLDNPSYNEQF
TRBJ1-1	TRBV5-6	ASRYGNTEAF
TRBJ1-3	TRBV7-2	ASSSDIPRNTIY
TRBJ1-3	TRBV7-2	ASSLTIGTTYSGNTIY
TRBJ2-3	TRBV6-1	ASLLAGGADTQY
TRBJ1-1	TRBV7-9	ASSPTGETEAF
TRBJ2-2	TRBV4-1	ASSQADLMVVGELF
TRBJ2-3	TRBV7-2	ASSGSTSGGYLSTDTQY
TRBJ1-1	TRBV18	ASSREGRNTEAF
TRBJ1-2	TRBV4-2	ASSQETAQNYGYT
TRBJ2-1	TRBV9	ASSVVSHNEQF
TRBJ1-2	TRBV4-1	ASSQDRQGGGYGYT
TRBJ2-4	TRBV9	ASSAGGGAKNIQY
TRBJ1-1	TRBV5-6	ASSLPGEAF
TRBJ1-3	TRBV7-9	SSSPRQPFAGNTIY
TRBJ2-1	TRBV5-6	ASSLSGQYNEQF
TRBJ2-5	TRBV7-2	ASSLNRGPPETQY
TRBJ1-1	TRBV11-2	ASRLARDTEAF
TRBJ1-2	TRBV19	ASQRDRDYGYT
TRBJ2-2	TRBV7-9	ASRGYSRSNTGELF
TRBJ1-1	TRBV5-1	ASSLGDSLAEAF
TRBJ1-2	TRBV7-8	ASSPRRASEGYT
TRBJ2-5	TRBV6-1	ASSEKGLAGDLRYQETQY